Below, one T cell receptor (beta chain) is given with its context. Its antigen has not been determined. Qualities for individual bases were not recorded, and no much larger clone is one base off. Other DNA sequences in this specimen translate into the identical CDR3. This record comes from a study of shared clonotypes between healthy human individuals (dated by TCRdb to 2020 to 2022). Regarding the study in general: Three men and a couple of women, aged 18 to 49 years, made up the cohort. Per donor, three plates each were used for CD4 naive and CD4 memory, two for CD8 naive, and one for CD8 memory. Blood TCR repertoires of about five healthy adults were deeply sequenced to estimate repertoire size and the extent of clonotype sharing between individuals. Libraries were prepared and TCR repertoires were sequenced by different laboratories using diverse techniques, in order to increase sequencing depth and limit assay-specific biases. Per donor, leukapheresis produced somewhere between about 0.94 and 9.5 billion PBMCs.

TCR CDR3 regions were amplified from genomic DNA by multiplex PCR using the deep immunoSEQ assay. For each cell subset, the extracted genomic DNA was distributed evenly across all wells of several immunoSEQ 96-well plates, and each plate served as one replicate. Each replicate PCR for sorted subsets received 150 to 250 ng genomic DNA, equal to tens of thousands of T cell genomes. Purified libraries were measured with a Qubit 3.0 fluorometer, size-checked on a Bioanalyzer 2100, and measured again with the KAPA Library Quantification kit. Each immunoSEQ 96-well plate was sequenced on its own single-read 150-cycle Illumina NextSeq 550 flow cell. The paper's data handling went like this. The immunoSEQ output contained only junctional sequences without quality scores, so filtering could not match that applied to full-length reads. To assign V/J genes and CDR3, sequences were annotated against IMGT germline references using PyIR, a Python wrapper for IgBLAST v1.9. Reads with weak V/J assignments (E-value above 1e-6), missing CDR3, stop codons, out-of-frame junctions, or ambiguous translated residues were removed. V3J clonotypes were defined as sequences sharing the same inferred V gene, J gene, and CDR3 amino acid sequence. The percentage overlap between two repertoires was calculated by dividing the number of shared unique clonotypes by the size of the smaller repertoire. Three approaches were used to assess repertoire richness: RTK rarefaction, the Chao1 estimator, and Recon v2.1 estimates of unobserved clonotypes. Generation probabilities for all TCRbeta clonotypes obtained by the gDNA method from a handful of donors were computed using OLGA. The source is immuneACCESS, and TCRdb retained only in-frame sequences with V and J called. Part of the clones is not carried over; for the studies checked, unresolved V genes explain less than half of this, and the remainder is unexplained. V, J and clone size derive from that table, while D and trimming were established from the DNA sequence. Recorded for this sample are 950,000 to 1,100,000 clones; approximately 70% of them occurred a single time. Clones ranked in the top ten supply about 1.5% of the sample.

On the study overall, not on this receptor specifically: Sampling was restricted to blood, and TCR repertoires in tissues likely differ from the TCR repertoires found in blood. Estimated clonotype richness was generally larger for naive than for memory subsets. Sharing across a handful of donors was observed for around 5% of naive CD4, under 4% of naive CD8, about 2.3% of memory CD4, and about 0.4% of memory CD8 clonotypes. Higher generation probabilities were observed for clonotypes shared by all four sorted-subset donors than for non-shared clonotypes. Pairwise subsampling led to the expectation that sequencing depth would affect the degree of clonotype sharing among donors. Even with the large sequencing depth, rarefaction of the sorted-subset datasets indicated that sequencing was incomplete. The genetic and exposure-history diversity represented was limited by the small number of donors.

The donors were healthy, HIV-negative adults who had no recently reported acute infections or vaccinations. Every donor was a Caucasian adult living in Nashville, Tennessee, USA. CD4+ T cells were enriched through magnetic negative selection, after which naive cells were positively selected on CD45RA and the remaining negative fraction served as the memory subset. Blood was collected by leukapheresis, and PBMCs were isolated by Ficoll-Histopaque density gradient centrifugation and then cryopreserved in liquid nitrogen vapor phase. Analytical flow cytometry was used to check the purity and quantity of each magnetically sorted T cell population. Genomic DNA was isolated from each sorted fraction and quantified by UV absorbance on a Nanodrop 2000c. At the junction V is shortened by 3 bases and J by 0 bases, with 6 bases in between. From the cysteine through the phenylalanine, the CDR3 covers 13 amino acids. CDR3 DNA only is kept here, 39 bases in frame from base 1. For CDR1 and CDR2, the germline V gene lists KGHSH and LQKENI.

This TCR was recovered from a man aged 18 to 29 in good health. The chain joins TRBV18 to TRBJ2-7, and the D gene may be TRBD2, 5 bases matching. Sequences were obtained from memory CD4+ T cells sorted from blood. The cell subset or site label of this sample denotes: CD45RA-negative fraction. The DNA is TGTGCCAGCTCACCGGGAGCCTCCTACGAGCAGTACTTC. Translated, this gives CASSPGASYEQYF. With the rest looked up from the reference TRBV18 and TRBJ2-7 genes rather than sequenced, the full variable domain is NAGVMQNPRHLVRRRGQEARLRCSPMKGHSHVYWYRQLPEEGLKFMVYLQKENIIDESGMPKERFSAEFPKEGPSILRIQQVVRGDSAAYFCASSPGASYEQYFGPGTRLTVT.